This TCR beta chain was obtained from a study of cytomegalovirus exposure and HLA in healthy donors. About the research overall: Earlier, 150 million to 200 million T cells were analyzed, and about 120 million unique TCR beta sequences were found among them.

Findings and caveats of the study: Most TCR sequences proved rare, with some public TCRs found in many donors.

As regards this clone: Its specificity is not known.

A multiplex PCR was run with 60 Vbeta primers and 13 Jbeta primers. Only in-frame clones appear in the TCRdb table, and some are missing; sequencing was by immunoSEQ multiplex PCR. The sample has about 130,000 clones, around four fifths seen once. CDR3 length: 17 residues. Losses at the gene ends were 2 bases for V and 3 bases for J; bases not matched to a gene: 10. Germline loops: CDR1 SGHRS, CDR2 YFSETQ. Sequencing was done on a sample of PBMCs. The chain links TRBV5-1 to TRBJ2-5; 10 bases align to TRBD2. This sequence was found in a man younger than 30 in good health and CMV-seropositive. The CDR3 region has the DNA TGCGCCAGCAGCTTTGAACCCGTGCTAGCGGGAGAAGAGACCCAGTACTTC. It specifies CASSFEPVLAGEETQYF.